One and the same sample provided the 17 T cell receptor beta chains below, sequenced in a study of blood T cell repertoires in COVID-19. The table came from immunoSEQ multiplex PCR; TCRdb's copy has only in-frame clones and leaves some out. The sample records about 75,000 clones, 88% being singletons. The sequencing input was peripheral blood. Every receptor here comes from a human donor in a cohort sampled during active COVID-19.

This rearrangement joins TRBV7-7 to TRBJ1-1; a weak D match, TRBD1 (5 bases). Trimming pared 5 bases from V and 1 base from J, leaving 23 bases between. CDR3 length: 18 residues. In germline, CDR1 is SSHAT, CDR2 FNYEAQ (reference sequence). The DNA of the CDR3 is TGTGCCAGCAGCCCGGTCGGTGGGGGGTTCCGCGGGAACACTGAAGCTTTCTTT. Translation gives CASSPVGGGFRGNTEAFF.

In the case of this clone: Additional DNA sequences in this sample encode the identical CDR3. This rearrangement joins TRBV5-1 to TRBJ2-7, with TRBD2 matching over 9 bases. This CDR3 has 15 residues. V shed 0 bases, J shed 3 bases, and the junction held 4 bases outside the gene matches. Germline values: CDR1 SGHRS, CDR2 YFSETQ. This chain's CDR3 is CASSLGAGGDYEQYF. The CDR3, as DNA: TGCGCCAGCAGCTTGGGGGCGGGGGGGGACTACGAGCAGTACTTC.

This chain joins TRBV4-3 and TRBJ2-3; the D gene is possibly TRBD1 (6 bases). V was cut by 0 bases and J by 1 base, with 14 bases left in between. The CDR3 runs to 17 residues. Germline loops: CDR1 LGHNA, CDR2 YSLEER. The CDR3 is CASSQDPQGSGTDTQYF. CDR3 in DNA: TGCGCCAGCAGCCAAGATCCCCAGGGGAGTGGCACAGATACGCAGTATTTT.

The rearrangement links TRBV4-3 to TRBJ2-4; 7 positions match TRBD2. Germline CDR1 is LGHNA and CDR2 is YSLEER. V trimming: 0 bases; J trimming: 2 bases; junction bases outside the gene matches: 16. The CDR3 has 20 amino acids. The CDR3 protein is CASSQDYGNTVAGSKNIQYF. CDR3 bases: TGCGCCAGCAGCCAAGATTATGGGAATACGGTAGCGGGTTCCAAAAACATTCAGTACTTC.

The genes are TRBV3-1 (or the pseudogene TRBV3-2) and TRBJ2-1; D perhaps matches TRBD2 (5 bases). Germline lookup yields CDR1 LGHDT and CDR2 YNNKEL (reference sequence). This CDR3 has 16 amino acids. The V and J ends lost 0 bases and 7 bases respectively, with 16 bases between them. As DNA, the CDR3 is TGTGCCAGCAGCCAAGATCGACTCCACGGGATGAATGAGCAGTTCTTC. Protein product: CASSQDRLHGMNEQFF.

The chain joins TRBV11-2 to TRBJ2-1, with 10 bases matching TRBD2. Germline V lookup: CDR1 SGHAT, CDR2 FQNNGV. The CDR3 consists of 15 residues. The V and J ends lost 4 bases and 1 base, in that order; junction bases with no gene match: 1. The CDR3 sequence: CASSSTSGSYNEQFF. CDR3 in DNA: TGTGCCAGCAGCTCGACTAGCGGGTCCTACAATGAGCAGTTCTTC.

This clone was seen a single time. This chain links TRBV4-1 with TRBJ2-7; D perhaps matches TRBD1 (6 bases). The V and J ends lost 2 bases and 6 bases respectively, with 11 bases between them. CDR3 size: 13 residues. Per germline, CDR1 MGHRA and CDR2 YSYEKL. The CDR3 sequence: CASSQQGRGEQYF. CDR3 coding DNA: TGCGCCAGCAGCCAACAGGGGAGAGGCGAGCAGTACTTC.

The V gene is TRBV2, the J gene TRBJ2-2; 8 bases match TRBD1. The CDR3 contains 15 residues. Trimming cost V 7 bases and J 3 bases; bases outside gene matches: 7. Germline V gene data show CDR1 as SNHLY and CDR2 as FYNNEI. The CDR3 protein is CASTQGALDTGELFF. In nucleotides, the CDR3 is TGTGCCAGCACCCAGGGGGCCCTCGACACCGGGGAGCTGTTTTTT.

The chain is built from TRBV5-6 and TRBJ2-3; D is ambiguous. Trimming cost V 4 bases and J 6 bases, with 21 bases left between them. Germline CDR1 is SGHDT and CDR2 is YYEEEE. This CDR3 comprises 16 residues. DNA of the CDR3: TGTGCCAGCAGCCCGTCCGACGGGTCCATCCCTGATACGCAGTATTTT. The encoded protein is CASSPSDGSIPDTQYF.

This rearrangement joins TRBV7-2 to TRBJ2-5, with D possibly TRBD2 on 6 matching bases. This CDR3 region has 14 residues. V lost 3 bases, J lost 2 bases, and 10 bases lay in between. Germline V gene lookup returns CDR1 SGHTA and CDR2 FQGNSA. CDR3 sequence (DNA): TGTGCCAGCAGCTTCTATGGGGGGCAAGAGACCCAGTACTTC. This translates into CASSFYGGQETQYF.

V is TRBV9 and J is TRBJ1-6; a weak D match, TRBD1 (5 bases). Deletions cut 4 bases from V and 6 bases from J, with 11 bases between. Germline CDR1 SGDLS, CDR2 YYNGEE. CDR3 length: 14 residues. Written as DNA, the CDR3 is TGTGCCAGCAGCCAAACAGGCGTTAATTCACCCCTCCACTTT. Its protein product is CASSQTGVNSPLHF.

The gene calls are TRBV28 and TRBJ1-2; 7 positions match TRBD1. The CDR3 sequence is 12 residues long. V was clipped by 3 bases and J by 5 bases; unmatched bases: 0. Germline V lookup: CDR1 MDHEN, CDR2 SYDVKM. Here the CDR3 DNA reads TGTGCCAGCAGTTTGACAGGGTATGGCTACACCTTC. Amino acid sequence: CASSLTGYGYTF.

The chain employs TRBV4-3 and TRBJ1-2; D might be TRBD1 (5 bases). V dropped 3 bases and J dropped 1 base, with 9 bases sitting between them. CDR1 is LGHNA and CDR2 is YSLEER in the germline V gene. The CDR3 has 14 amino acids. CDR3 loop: CASSQADSNYGYTF. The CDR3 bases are TGCGCCAGCAGCCAGGCTGACAGTAACTATGGCTACACCTTC.

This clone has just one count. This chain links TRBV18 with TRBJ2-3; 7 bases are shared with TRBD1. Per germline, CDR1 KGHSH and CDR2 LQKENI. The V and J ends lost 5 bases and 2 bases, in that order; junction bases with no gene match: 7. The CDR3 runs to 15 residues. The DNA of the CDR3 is TGTGCCAGCTCAACCCGGACAGGACCCACAGATACGCAGTATTTT. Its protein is CASSTRTGPTDTQYF.

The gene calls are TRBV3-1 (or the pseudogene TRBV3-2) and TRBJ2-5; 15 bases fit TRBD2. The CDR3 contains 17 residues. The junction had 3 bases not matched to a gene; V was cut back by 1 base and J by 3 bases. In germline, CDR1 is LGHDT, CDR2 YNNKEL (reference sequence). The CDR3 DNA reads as TGTGCCAGCAGCCAAGGGACTAGCGGGGGGGTGAAAGAGACCCAGTACTTC. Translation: CASSQGTSGGVKETQYF.

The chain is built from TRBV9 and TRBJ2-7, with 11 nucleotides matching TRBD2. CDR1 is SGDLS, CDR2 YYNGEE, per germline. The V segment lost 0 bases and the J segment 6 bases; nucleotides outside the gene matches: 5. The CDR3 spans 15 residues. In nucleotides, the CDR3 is TGTGCCAGCAGCGTAGATAGCGGGAGGGCCGGCGAGCAGTACTTC. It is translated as CASSVDSGRAGEQYF.

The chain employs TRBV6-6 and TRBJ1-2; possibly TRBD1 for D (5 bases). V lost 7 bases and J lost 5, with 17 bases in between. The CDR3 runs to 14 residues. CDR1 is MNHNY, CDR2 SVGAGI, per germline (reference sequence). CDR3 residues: CASTQGTVGYGYTF. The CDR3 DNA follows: TGTGCCAGCACCCAAGGGACTGTAGGATATGGCTACACCTTC.